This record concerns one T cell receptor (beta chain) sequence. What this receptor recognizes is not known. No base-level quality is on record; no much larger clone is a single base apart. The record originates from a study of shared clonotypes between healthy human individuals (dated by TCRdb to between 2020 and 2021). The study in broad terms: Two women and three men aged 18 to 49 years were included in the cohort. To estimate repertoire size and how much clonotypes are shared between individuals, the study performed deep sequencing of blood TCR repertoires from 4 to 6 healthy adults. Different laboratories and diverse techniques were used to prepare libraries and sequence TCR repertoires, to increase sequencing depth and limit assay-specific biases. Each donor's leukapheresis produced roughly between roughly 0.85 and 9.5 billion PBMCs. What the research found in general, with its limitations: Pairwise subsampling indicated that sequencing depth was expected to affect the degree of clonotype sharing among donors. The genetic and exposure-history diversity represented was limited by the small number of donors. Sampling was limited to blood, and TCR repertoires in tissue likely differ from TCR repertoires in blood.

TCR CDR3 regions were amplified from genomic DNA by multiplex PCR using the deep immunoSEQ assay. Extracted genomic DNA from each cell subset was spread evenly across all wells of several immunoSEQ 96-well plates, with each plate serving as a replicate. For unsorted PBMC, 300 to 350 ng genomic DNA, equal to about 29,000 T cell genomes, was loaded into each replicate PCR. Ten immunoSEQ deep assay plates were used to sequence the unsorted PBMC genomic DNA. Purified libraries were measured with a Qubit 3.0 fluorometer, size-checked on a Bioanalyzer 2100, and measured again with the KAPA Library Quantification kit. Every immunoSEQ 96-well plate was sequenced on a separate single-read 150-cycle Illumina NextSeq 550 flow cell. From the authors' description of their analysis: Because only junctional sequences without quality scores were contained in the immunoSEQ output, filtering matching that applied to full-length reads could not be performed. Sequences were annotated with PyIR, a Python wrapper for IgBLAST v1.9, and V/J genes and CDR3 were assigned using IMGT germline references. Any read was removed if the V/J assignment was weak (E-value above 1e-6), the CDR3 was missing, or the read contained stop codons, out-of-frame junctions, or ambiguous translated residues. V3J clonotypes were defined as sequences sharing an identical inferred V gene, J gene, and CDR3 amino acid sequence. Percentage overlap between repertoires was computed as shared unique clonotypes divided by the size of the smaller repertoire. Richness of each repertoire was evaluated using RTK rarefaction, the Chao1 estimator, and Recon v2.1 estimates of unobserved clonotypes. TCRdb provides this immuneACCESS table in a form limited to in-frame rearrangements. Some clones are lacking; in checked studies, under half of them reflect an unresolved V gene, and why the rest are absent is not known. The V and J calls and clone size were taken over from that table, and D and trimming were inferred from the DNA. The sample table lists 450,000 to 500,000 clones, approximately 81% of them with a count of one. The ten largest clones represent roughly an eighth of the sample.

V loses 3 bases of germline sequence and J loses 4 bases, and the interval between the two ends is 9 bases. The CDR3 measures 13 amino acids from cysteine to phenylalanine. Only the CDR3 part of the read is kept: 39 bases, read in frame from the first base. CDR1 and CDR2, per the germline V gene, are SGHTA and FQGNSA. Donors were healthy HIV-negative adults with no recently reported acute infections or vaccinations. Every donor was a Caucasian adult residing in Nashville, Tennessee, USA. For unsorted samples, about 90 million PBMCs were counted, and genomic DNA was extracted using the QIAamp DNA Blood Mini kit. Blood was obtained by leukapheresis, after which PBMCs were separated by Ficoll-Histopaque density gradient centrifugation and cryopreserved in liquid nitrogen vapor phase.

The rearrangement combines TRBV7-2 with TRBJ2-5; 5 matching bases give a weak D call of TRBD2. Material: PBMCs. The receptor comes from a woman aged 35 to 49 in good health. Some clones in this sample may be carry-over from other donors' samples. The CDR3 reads CASSFRSGETQYF. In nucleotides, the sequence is TGTGCCAGCAGCTTTAGGAGCGGAGAGACCCAGTACTTC.